These 13 T cell receptor beta chains were all obtained from the same sample, sequenced in a study of cytomegalovirus exposure and HLA in healthy donors. In the PCR, 60 Vbeta and 13 Jbeta primers were used. Here immunoSEQ multiplex PCR was the method, and the copy in TCRdb shows in-frame clones only, minus some. The data hold 130,000 or so clones, with roughly 80% observed a single time. Material for sequencing was PBMCs. All receptors derive from a female donor in good health and CMV-seronegative.

The rearrangement links TRBV7-2 to TRBJ2-3, with D unclear. CDR3 length: 11 residues. V shed 3 bases and J shed 10 bases, with 8 bases lying between them. The germline CDR1 and CDR2 sequences are SGHTA and FQGNSA. CDR3: CASSFRGPQYF. The CDR3 region has the DNA TGTGCCAGCAGCTTTAGAGGCCCGCAGTATTTT. Filled out from reference TRBV7-2 and TRBJ2-3, the complete variable domain reads GAGVSQSPSNKVTEKGKDVELRCDPISGHTALYWYRQSLGQGLEFLIYFQGNSAPDKSGLPSDRFSAERTGGSVSTLTIQRTQQEDSAVYLCASSFRGPQYFGPGTRLTVL.

The V gene is TRBV9, the J gene TRBJ2-5; 14 bases are a match to TRBD2. V lost 4 bases and J lost 2; bases outside the gene matches: 7. The CDR3 spans 17 residues. CDR1 is SGDLS, CDR2 YYNGEE, per germline. CDR3 in DNA: TGTGCCAGCAGCCCCAAAGGACTAGCGGGAGGTCAAGAGACCCAGTACTTC. Translated, it gives CASSPKGLAGGQETQYF.

This clone was detected only a few times. The chain carries TRBV29-1 and TRBJ1-2; 7 positions match TRBD1. V shed 0 bases, J shed 5 bases, and the junction held 6 bases outside the gene matches. Looked up from germline, CDR1 is SQVTM and CDR2 is ANQGSEA. The CDR3 consists of 14 residues. In DNA form, the CDR3 reads TGCAGCGTTGAAGAGAAACAGGGGCCATATGGCTACACCTTC. Its translation: CSVEEKQGPYGYTF.

The genes are TRBV11-3 and TRBJ2-7; 7 bases align to TRBD2. Trimming cost V 1 base and J 7 bases; bases outside gene matches: 4. From germline, CDR1 is SGHNT and CDR2 YENEEA. This CDR3 has 13 amino acids. The CDR3 loop reads CASSLAGGREQYF. Here the CDR3 DNA reads TGTGCCAGCAGCTTAGCCGGGGGGAGGGAGCAGTACTTC.

This clone occurred once. The V call is TRBV27, the J call TRBJ2-1; 7 bases agree with TRBD2. V trimming: 4 bases; J trimming: 3 bases; junction bases outside the gene matches: 6. From germline, CDR1 is MNHEY and CDR2 SMNVEV (reference sequence). CDR3 length: 15 residues. The CDR3: CASSSSGTIYNEQFF. As DNA, the CDR3 is TGTGCCAGCAGTTCTTCCGGGACTATCTACAATGAGCAGTTCTTC.

This clone has only a few counts. V gene TRBV28 combines with J gene TRBJ1-4; the match to TRBD1 covers 10 bases. This CDR3 comprises 16 residues. The J segment lost 0 bases and the V segment lost 6 bases, leaving 4 bases of the junction unmatched. Germline CDR1 and CDR2: MDHEN and SYDVKM. The CDR3 loop reads CASRPGTGATNEKLFF. The DNA for the CDR3 is TGTGCCAGCAGGCCCGGGACAGGGGCAACTAATGAAAAACTGTTTTTT. The full variable domain, in which reference TRBV28 and TRBJ1-4 provide the parts outside the CDR3, is DVKVTQSSRYLVKRTGEKVFLECVQDMDHENMFWYRQDPGLGLRLIYFSYDVKMKEKGDIPEGYSVSREKKERFSLILESASTNQTSMYLCASRPGTGATNEKLFFGSGTQLSVL.

The V call is TRBV5-1, the J call TRBJ2-7, with D perhaps matching TRBD1 (5 bases). There are 13 residues in the CDR3. V was shortened by 4 bases and J by 2 bases, with 10 bases between the two germline ends. CDR1 and CDR2 (germline): SGHRS, YFSETQ. This CDR3 is CASSTVGPYEQYF. DNA of the CDR3: TGCGCCAGCAGCACGGTGGGGCCCTACGAGCAGTACTTC.

The chain combines TRBV5-4 with TRBJ1-2; D might be TRBD1 (6 bases). The germline gives CDR1 SGHNT, CDR2 YYREEE (reference sequence). The V end lost 4 bases, the J end lost 2 bases, and 12 bases lay between the germline ends. The CDR3 totals 14 residues. The CDR3 protein is CASSVQGLNYGYTF. CDR3 nucleotides: TGTGCCAGCAGCGTGCAGGGGCTCAACTATGGCTACACCTTC.

The J gene is TRBJ1-6, the V gene TRBV4-3; TRBD1 matches 8 bases. CDR1 is LGHNA and CDR2 is YSLEER in the germline V gene. Trimming removed 1 base from V and 10 bases from J; junction bases left unmatched: 12. The CDR3 has 17 amino acids. The CDR3 spells CASSQGSGQGALSPLHF. In DNA form, the CDR3 reads TGCGCCAGCAGCCAAGGTTCCGGGCAGGGGGCGTTATCACCCCTCCACTTT.

The chain couples TRBV9 to TRBJ2-1; 7 bases are shared with TRBD2. Germline trimming cut 4 bases from V and 3 bases from J; bases unmatched to any gene: 4. This CDR3 spans 14 amino acids. CDR1 is SGDLS, CDR2 YYNGEE, per germline. Here the CDR3 reads CASSPGTNYNEQFF. In DNA, the CDR3 is TGTGCCAGCAGCCCCGGGACTAACTACAATGAGCAGTTCTTC.

J is TRBJ1-2 and V is TRBV5-4; a possible D gene is TRBD1 (5 bases). CDR1 and CDR2 from the germline V gene are SGHNT and YYREEE (reference sequence). The length of the CDR3 is 14 residues. V shed 0 bases and J shed 4 bases, with 10 bases lying between them. The CDR3 protein is CASSLAGSFYGYTF. In DNA form, the CDR3 reads TGTGCCAGCAGCTTGGCAGGGTCATTCTATGGCTACACCTTC.

The chain couples TRBV7-2 to TRBJ2-5; the match to TRBD1 covers 10 bases. Trimming at V came to 5 bases and at J to 5 bases, leaving 5 bases not matched to a gene. The CDR3 has 14 residues. CDR1 and CDR2 from the germline V gene are SGHTA and FQGNSA. The CDR3 bases are TGTGCCAGCAGCGACAGGGGGCGCAGGGAGACCCAGTACTTC. Translation: CASSDRGRRETQYF.

This clone appeared a few times. The chain recombines TRBV7-7 with TRBJ2-5; D is unresolved. The end of the DNA fits TRBJ2-7 better, so the J call may be wrong. Germline CDR1 reads SSHAT; CDR2 reads FNYEAQ (reference sequence). This CDR3 has 9 residues. CDR3 sequence reads: CAGYYEQYF. The CDR3 region has the DNA TGTGCTGGGTACTACGAGCAGTACTTC.